This TCR beta chain was obtained from a study of T-cell memory formation after mild COVID-19. Constant-segment primers were used for 5'RACE, and the resulting TCR alpha and TCR beta cDNA libraries carried sample barcodes and UMIs. TCRdb reprocessed the 5' RACE reads with MiXCR, giving one entry per CDR3 protein. The table records 65,000 to 90,000 distinct CDR3 sequences, about 13% of them present only once. V was shortened by 5 bases and J by 9 bases, with 10 bases between the two germline ends. This CDR3 is 12 amino acids long. CDR1 is SEHNR and CDR2 is FQNEAQ in the germline V gene (reference sequence).

The sequencing sample was made of PBMCs or a T cell subset sorted from them (not recorded which). The origin of this receptor is a man younger than 35 who had mild COVID-19 (a few samples of this study predate the infection). Cell type and time point are not known. The V call is TRBV7-9, the J call TRBJ2-2; D remains ambiguous. This CDR3 reads CASSNEEWELFF. The CDR3 nucleotides read TGTGCCAGCAGCAATGAGGAATGGGAGCTGTTTTTT.